The 3 T cell receptor beta chains presented below share a single source sample, sequenced in a study of T cell repertoires in cytomegalovirus infection. For these TCRs, the target antigens are not known. TCRdb re-derived calls from the reads in MiXCR, one entry per CDR3 protein. In the table there are 800,000 to 950,000 distinct CDR3 sequences, around a third of which are singletons. The sample here was cultured CD8+ T cells from PBMCs, taken from culture after CMV antigen stimulation. These receptors came from a human donor in good health (CMV status not recorded). Some clones in this sample may be carry-over from other donors' samples.

The genes are TRBV4-1 and TRBJ2-1; 8 positions agree with TRBD2. The CDR3 loop spans 19 amino acids. Germline CDR1 is MGHRA and CDR2 is YSYEKL. V dropped 0 bases and J dropped 3; count of bases not matched to a gene: 13. CDR3 protein: CASSQELVAGGNVYNEQFF. As DNA, the CDR3 is TGCGCCAGCAGCCAAGAATTAGTCGCGGGGGGTAATGTCTACAATGAGCAGTTCTTC.

The chain employs TRBV9 and TRBJ1-1; the D is unclear. Germline values: CDR1 SGDLS, CDR2 YYNGEE. Trimming pared 9 bases from V and 1 base from J, leaving 22 bases between. The CDR3 runs to 16 residues. CDR3 DNA sequence: TGTGCCAACCATTACCTTGGGAAGGGCGAGAACACTGAAGCTTTCTTT. This codes for CANHYLGKGENTEAFF.

A few counts support this clonotype. V usage is TRBV7-8 and J usage is TRBJ2-3; possible D gene TRBD2, 6 bases. This CDR3 spans 16 amino acids. From germline, CDR1 is SGHVS and CDR2 FQNEAQ. Trimming removed 5 bases from V and 1 base from J, with 16 bases in between. DNA of the CDR3: TGTGCCAGCAGCGGGAGGAGGCGCGGAGGCACAGATACGCAGTATTTT. This gives the protein CASSGRRRGGTDTQYF. Looking up the rest from reference TRBV7-8 and TRBJ2-3 gives the full variable domain: GAGVSQSPRYKVAKRGQDVALRCDPISGHVSLFWYQQALGQGPEFLTYFQNEAQLDKSGLPSDRFFAERPEGSVSTLKIQRTQQEDSAVYLCASSGRRRGGTDTQYFGPGTRLTVL.